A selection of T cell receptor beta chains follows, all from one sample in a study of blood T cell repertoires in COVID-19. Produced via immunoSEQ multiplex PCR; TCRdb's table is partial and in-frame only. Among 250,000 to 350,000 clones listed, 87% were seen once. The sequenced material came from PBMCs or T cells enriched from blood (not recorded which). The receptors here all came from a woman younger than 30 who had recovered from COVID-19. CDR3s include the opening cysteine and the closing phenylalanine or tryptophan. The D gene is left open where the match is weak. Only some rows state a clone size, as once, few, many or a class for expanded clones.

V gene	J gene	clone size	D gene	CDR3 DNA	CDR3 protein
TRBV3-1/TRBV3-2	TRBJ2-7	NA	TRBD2	TGTGCCAGCAGCCAAAACTTTGGGACTAGCAGCGAGCAGTACTTC	CASSQNFGTSSEQYF
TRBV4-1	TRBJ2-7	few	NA	TGCGCCAGCAGCCAAGAAATACAGGGACCCTACGAGCAGTACTTC	CASSQEIQGPYEQYF
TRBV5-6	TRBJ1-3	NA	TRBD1	TGTGCCAGCAGCCGCCCTCGGGGACAGAGCTCTGGAAACACCATATATTTT	CASSRPRGQSSGNTIYF
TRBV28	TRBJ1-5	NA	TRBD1	TGTGCCAGCTTAGGGACAGGCGTTTCCAATCAGCCCCAGCATTTT	CASLGTGVSNQPQHF
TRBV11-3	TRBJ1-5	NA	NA	TGTGCCAGGACGGGAACAGAATGGAATCAGCCCCAGCATTTT	CARTGTEWNQPQHF
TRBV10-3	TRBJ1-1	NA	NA	TGTGCCATCAGTGAGTCTTCAGGGGAAGGCACTGAAGCTTTCTTT	CAISESSGEGTEAFF
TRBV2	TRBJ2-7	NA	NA	TGTGCCAGCACCAGGGAAGAATACGAGCAGTACTTC	CASTREEYEQYF
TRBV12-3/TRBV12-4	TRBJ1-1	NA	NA	TGTGCCAGCAGCCTGGGGGGGAACACTGAAGCTTTCTTT	CASSLGGNTEAFF
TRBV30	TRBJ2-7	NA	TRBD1	TGTGCCTGGAGTGTACTACAGGGGGCCTACGAGCAGTACTTC	CAWSVLQGAYEQYF
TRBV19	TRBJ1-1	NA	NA	TGTGCCAGTCGGATGGGGGGAAGTACTGAAGCTTTCTTT	CASRMGGSTEAFF
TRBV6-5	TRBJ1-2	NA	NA	TGTGCCAGCTGCCCGGGATTTGACTATGGCTACACCTTC	CASCPGFDYGYTF
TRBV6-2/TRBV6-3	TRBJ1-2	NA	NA	TGTGCCAGCAGTTACGGCGGCGGTAACAACTATGGCTACACCTTC	CASSYGGGNNYGYTF
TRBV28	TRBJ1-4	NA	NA	TGTGCCAGCGAGGAGTCTAATGAAAAACTGTTTTTT	CASEESNEKLFF
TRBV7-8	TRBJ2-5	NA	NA	TGTGCCAGCAGCTTATCCGGGGAGACCCAGTACTTC	CASSLSGETQYF
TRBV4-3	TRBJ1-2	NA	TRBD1	TGCGCCAGCAGCCAAGATTTGGGACAGGTTTACGGCTACACCTTC	CASSQDLGQVYGYTF
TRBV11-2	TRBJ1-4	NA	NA	TGTGCCAGCAGCTCAGGGAACAATGAAAAACTGTTTTTT	CASSSGNNEKLFF
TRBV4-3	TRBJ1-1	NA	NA	TGCGCCAGCAGCCAGGGGGCGAGGAACACTGAAGCTTTCTTT	CASSQGARNTEAFF
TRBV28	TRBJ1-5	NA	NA	TGTGCCAGCAGTTTAGACTTGGGGGCAGGGGAAGTGTTCAGCAATCAGCCCCAGCATTTT	CASSLDLGAGEVFSNQPQHF
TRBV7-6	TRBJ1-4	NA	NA	TGTGCCAGCAGCTTAGGACTGGGGGGGATTGCAACTAATGAAAAACTGTTTTTT	CASSLGLGGIATNEKLFF
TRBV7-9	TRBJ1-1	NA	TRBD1	TGTGCCAGCAGCTTCCGAAACCGGGACAGGGAAGTTAACACTGAAGCTTTCTTT	CASSFRNRDREVNTEAFF
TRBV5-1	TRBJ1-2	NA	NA	TGCGCCAGCAGCTTGGGACCCGGGGACTTCTATGGCTACACCTTC	CASSLGPGDFYGYTF
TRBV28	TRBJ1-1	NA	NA	TGTGCCAGCAGTCGAAACGTGGGGGGGGAAGCTTTCTTT	CASSRNVGGEAFF
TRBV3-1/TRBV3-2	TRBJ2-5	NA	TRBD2	TGTGCCAGCAGCCAAGAAAGACTAGCGGGGGGGGAGACCCAGTACTTC	CASSQERLAGGETQYF
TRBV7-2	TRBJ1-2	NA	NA	TGTGCCAGCAGCTTAGGAGGGAGGCAGGGTGACGGCTACACCTTC	CASSLGGRQGDGYTF
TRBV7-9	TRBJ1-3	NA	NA	TGTGCCAGCAGCTTAGTTGGGGGCCCTGGAAACACCATATATTTT	CASSLVGGPGNTIYF
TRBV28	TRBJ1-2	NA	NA	TGTGCCAGCAGTTCCCCAAGTTTGGCTGCTAACTATGGCTACACCTTC	CASSSPSLAANYGYTF
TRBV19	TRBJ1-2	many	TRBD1	TGTGCCAGTAGTTTCGGACAGGGGTGGAACTATGGCTACACCTTC	CASSFGQGWNYGYTF
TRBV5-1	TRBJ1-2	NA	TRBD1	TGCGCCAGCAGCTTGGGTATGGGACAGGGCTTTGGCTACACCTTC	CASSLGMGQGFGYTF
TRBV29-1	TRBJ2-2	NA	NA	TGCAGCGTTGATCAGGGTTCGTACACCGGGGAGCTGTTTTTT	CSVDQGSYTGELFF
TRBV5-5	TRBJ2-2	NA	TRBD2	TGTGCCAGCAGCTTGGGACTAGCCCCGAACACCGGGGAGCTGTTTTTT	CASSLGLAPNTGELFF
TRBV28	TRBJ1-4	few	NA	TGTGCCAGCAGGCGGTCGGGAAATGAAAAACTGTTTTTT	CASRRSGNEKLFF
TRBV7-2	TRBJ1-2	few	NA	TGTGCCAGCAGCTTAGAACAGGGTTATGGCTACACCTTC	CASSLEQGYGYTF
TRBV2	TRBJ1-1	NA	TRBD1	TGTGCCAGCAGCAGGGGGATGAACACTGAAGCTTTCTTT	CASSRGMNTEAFF
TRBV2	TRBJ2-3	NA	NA	TGTGCCAGCAGGCGCGGGGAACTTAATACGCAGTATTTT	CASRRGELNTQYF
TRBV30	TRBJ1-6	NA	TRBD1	TGTGCCTGGAGTGTACGGGCGACAGGGTCCTATAATTCACCCCTCCACTTT	CAWSVRATGSYNSPLHF
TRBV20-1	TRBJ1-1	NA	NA	TGCAGTGCTAGTTACAGGTCCGATGAAGCTTTCTTT	CSASYRSDEAFF
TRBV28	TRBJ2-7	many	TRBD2	TGTGCCAGCAGTCTACCCCTTGGCGGGAGGGGCTACGAGCAGTACTTC	CASSLPLGGRGYEQYF
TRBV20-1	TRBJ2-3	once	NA	TGCAGTGCTAGTAAGGGGTTTAGTGCAGATACGCAGTATTTT	CSASKGFSADTQYF
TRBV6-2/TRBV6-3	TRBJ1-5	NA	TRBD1	TGTGCCAGCAGTGATCGGGACAGGACCAGCAATCAGCCCCAGCATTTT	CASSDRDRTSNQPQHF
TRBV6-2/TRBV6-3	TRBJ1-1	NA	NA	TGTGCCAGCAGTCCCAAGAGGGGGACTGAAGCTTTCTTT	CASSPKRGTEAFF
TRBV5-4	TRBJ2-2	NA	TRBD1	TGTGCCAGCAGCTTAACCGGGACAGGGAACACCGGGGAGCTGTTTTTT	CASSLTGTGNTGELFF
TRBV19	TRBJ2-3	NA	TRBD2	TGTGCCAGTAGTAAGAGACTAGCGGGAGTTGCAGATACGCAGTATTTT	CASSKRLAGVADTQYF
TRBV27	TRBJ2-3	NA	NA	TGTGCCAGCAGTTTTACAGGGAACACAGATACGCAGTATTTT	CASSFTGNTDTQYF
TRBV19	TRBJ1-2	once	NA	TGTGCCAGTAGTATCGGCAGGGGAATTGGGGGCTACACCTTC	CASSIGRGIGGYTF
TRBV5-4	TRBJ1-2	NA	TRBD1	TGTGCCAGCAGCCGGGGACAGGCCTACCCCTATGGCTACACCTTC	CASSRGQAYPYGYTF